Sequencing of this T cell receptor beta chain was carried out in a study of identifying expanded T cells in peripheral blood. During the collection period, no donor immune events like infections were recorded. TCRdb's copy holds only in-frame clones and misses some; the assay was immunoSEQ multiplex PCR. Of some 78,000 clones listed, 84% are singletons. Study-wide points: Clone count variance between roughly 2-week samples rose with total template count. About 1.2 clones differed between technical replicates, versus approximately 17 and 20 over time.

This clone was recorded only once. Its specificity is not known. Specimen: blood. This receptor was obtained from a person aged 18 to 75 in good health.

The CDR3 DNA sequence: TGCGCCAGCAGCCGGGACAGGGCGAACACTGAAGCTTTCTTT. Amino acid sequence: CASSRDRANTEAFF. The chain couples TRBV5-1 to TRBJ1-1, with 9 bases fitting TRBD1. CDR3 size: 14 residues. Germline CDR1 and CDR2: SGHRS and YFSETQ. With V trimmed by 4 bases and J by 1 base, 2 bases remained unmatched.